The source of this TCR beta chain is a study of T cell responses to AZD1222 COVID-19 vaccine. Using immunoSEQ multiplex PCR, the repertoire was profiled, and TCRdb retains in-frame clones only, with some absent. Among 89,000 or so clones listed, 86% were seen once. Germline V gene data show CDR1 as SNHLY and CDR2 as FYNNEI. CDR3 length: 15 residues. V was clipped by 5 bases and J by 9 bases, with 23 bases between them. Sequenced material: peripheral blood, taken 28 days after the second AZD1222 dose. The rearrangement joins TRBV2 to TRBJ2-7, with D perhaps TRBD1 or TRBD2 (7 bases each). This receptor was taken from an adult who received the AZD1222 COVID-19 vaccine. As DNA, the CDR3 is TGTGCCAGCAGTTTTGCCCGGGACAGCGGGGTCGGGCAGTACTTC. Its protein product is CASSFARDSGVGQYF.